This T cell receptor beta chain is from a study of identifying expanded T cells in peripheral blood. The assay was immunoSEQ multiplex PCR, and TCRdb's table has in-frame clones only and misses some. This table holds some 77,000 clones, around 90% found once. Study results and limitations: Two-week clone count variance significantly increased as total template count grew. About 1.2 clones differed between technical replicates, versus approximately 16 and 19 over time.

As to this clone: The antigen is undetermined.

No infections or other immune events were documented during collection. Germline loops: CDR1 SGHRS, CDR2 YFSETQ. The V end was cut by 0 bases, the J end by 1 base, with 6 bases between. The CDR3 is made up of 14 amino acids. The chain links TRBV5-1 to TRBJ2-3, with D possibly being TRBD1 or TRBD2 (5 bases each). Sequencing was carried out using blood. The source of this sequence is a person aged 18 to 75 in good health. For the CDR3, the DNA is TGCGCCAGCAGCTTGGGAGGGGGCACAGATACGCAGTATTTT. This codes for CASSLGGGTDTQYF.